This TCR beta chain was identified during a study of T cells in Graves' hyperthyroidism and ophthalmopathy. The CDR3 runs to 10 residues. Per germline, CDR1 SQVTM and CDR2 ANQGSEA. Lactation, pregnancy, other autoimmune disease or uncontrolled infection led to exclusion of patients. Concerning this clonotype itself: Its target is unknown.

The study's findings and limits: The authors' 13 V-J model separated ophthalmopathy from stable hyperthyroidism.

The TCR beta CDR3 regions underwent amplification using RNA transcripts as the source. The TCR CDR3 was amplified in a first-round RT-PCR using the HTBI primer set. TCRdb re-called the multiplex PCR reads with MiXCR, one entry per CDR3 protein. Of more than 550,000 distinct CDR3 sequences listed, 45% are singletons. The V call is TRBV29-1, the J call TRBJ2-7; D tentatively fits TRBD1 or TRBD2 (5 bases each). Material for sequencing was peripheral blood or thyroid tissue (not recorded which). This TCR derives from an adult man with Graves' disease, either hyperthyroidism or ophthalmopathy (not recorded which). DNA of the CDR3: TGCATCGAGGGGTCCTACGAGCAGTACTTC. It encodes CIEGSYEQYF.